This TCR beta chain was sequenced for a study of T cells in Graves' hyperthyroidism and ophthalmopathy (dated by TCRdb to the late 2010s). Describing the broader study: Peripheral blood samples were taken at the time of initial diagnosis, prior to any treatment. Thyroid tissue and blood T-cell repertoires from about six Graves' hyperthyroidism patients were also compared in the study. TCR V-J signatures able to tell the groups apart were searched for in a discovery cohort of 95 or so patients, of whom roughly 42 had Graves' ophthalmopathy and 57 had stable Graves' hyperthyroidism. According to the paper, TCR Vbeta CDR3 sequencing was carried out on 135 peripheral blood samples, which came from 40 to 45 ophthalmopathy, some 73 hyperthyroidism and roughly 17 progressor patients. The roughly 90 discovery patients were divided at random into training and test sets in a 7:3 ratio. Following sampling, methimazole starting at 30 mg daily was given to hyperthyroidism patients, and high-dose intravenous methylprednisolone was given to ophthalmopathy patients. Prospective prediction of ophthalmopathy was tested in an independent validation cohort consisting of 18 to 20 hyperthyroidism patients and approximately 16 patients who later progressed to ophthalmopathy.

Stable Graves' hyperthyroidism was defined as the absence of progression to ophthalmopathy over 18 months of follow-up. Hyperthyroidism patients were newly diagnosed, with disease duration under 2 months, and aged 18 to 65 years. The study excluded patients with uncontrolled infections, other autoimmune diseases, pregnancy or lactation. Clinical symptoms, serum thyroxine and TRAb, thyroid ultrasound, and orbital computed tomography formed the basis for the diagnoses. Ficoll-Paque density gradient centrifugation was used to isolate PBMCs from 8.5 to 10 ml of fresh peripheral blood. Total RNA was extracted using Trizol reagent, and RNA quality was assessed on an Agilent 2100 Bioanalyzer. Broader findings and caveats from the paper: Most expanded thyroid clonotypes (frequency above 0.001) were also found in blood, which suggests that blood repertoires may mirror thyroid immune responses. In validation, progression to ophthalmopathy was predicted by the model with 55% to 71% sensitivity and 72% to 80% specificity, a median of roughly 6.4 months before onset. Ophthalmopathy was separated from stable hyperthyroidism by a 13 V-J signature model, with about 88% sensitivity and roughly 84% specificity obtained in cross-validation and 80%/75% obtained in testing. No statistical method was used to set the sample size in advance, and investigators knew the group allocation.

This clonotype showed up many times. No cognate antigen has been identified for it. No per-base quality is available; no much larger clone lies one base away. Trimmed from V: 2 bases; trimmed from J: 2 bases; junction bases lacking a gene match: 10. CDR1 SNHLY and CDR2 FYNNEI are derived from the germline V gene. CDR3 length: 19 amino acids, cysteine to phenylalanine. Only the CDR3 region is kept as DNA, spanning 57 bases read in frame from base 1. TCR beta CDR3 regions were amplified from RNA transcripts. The first round of RT-PCR for the TCR CDR3 was performed with the HTBI primer set and the Qiagen OneStep RT-PCR kit. Libraries were constructed in a second round of multiplex PCR, after which size selection and purification were performed. The libraries were sequenced on an Illumina HiSeq2000 using paired-end 100 bp reads. The published analysis was carried out like this. Raw data were processed with SOAPnuke, discarding reads with adapters, uncalled bases, mean Phred below 15, or no exact constant-primer or identifier match. COPE v1.2.5 was used to merge the high-quality paired reads, and each unique nucleotide sequence was defined as a clonotype. Clonotypes were aligned to IMGT TRBV, TRBD and TRBJ reference segments using MiTCR v1.1. The analysis was restricted to V-J combinations with a frequency above 0.0001, which together covered roughly 99% of the repertoires. A TCS score was defined as the ratio between F50 (clonal expansion) and ExV (chaos), using BLOSUM62-based TCRdist between CDR3 peptides within each V-J. Welch's t-statistics and random forest reduced several hundred V-J features to 13, which were used in a naive Bayes classifier (R e1071). TCRdb reran the public reads through fastp at Q25 and MiXCR, keeping productive beta chains. Identical CDR3 proteins give one entry, which carries the most common genes and DNA. TCRdb's processing, not the authors', yielded these V and J calls. The sample table lists 340,000 or so distinct CDR3 sequences, 15% to 20% of them with a count of one. Clones ranked in the top ten supply about 49% of the sample.

The sequence joins TRBV2 to TRBJ2-5; the junction holds 14 bases that match TRBD2. The sample comprised blood. This TCR came from a woman aged 50 to 65 with Graves' hyperthyroidism. The DNA sequence is as follows: TGTGCCAGCAGTGAATCAGGGACTAGCGGGGGCCGCCGACAAGAGACCCAGTACTTC. Its translation reads: CASSESGTSGGRRQETQYF.